Below are 20 T cell receptor beta chains sequenced from a single sample in a study of blood T cell repertoires in COVID-19. The protocol was immunoSEQ multiplex PCR, while the TCRdb copy is restricted to in-frame clones and leaves out a portion. The sample holds roughly 260,000 clones, 87% seen once. The specimen sequenced was PBMCs or T cells enriched from blood (not recorded which). All receptors come from a woman younger than 45 with acute COVID-19.

The chain employs TRBV7-8 and TRBJ2-5; 8 nucleotides agree with TRBD1. V was pared by 2 bases and J by 5 bases, with 13 bases of the junction left unmatched. CDR3 length: 17 residues. Per germline, CDR1 SGHVS and CDR2 FQNEAQ. CDR3 nucleotide sequence: TGTGCCAGCAGCTTATTTGCAGGGGGCGCAGGCGGTGAGACCCAGTACTTC. Its translation is CASSLFAGGAGGETQYF. The whole variable domain, remainder taken from reference TRBV7-8 and TRBJ2-5, is GAGVSQSPRYKVAKRGQDVALRCDPISGHVSLFWYQQALGQGPEFLTYFQNEAQLDKSGLPSDRFFAERPEGSVSTLKIQRTQQEDSAVYLCASSLFAGGAGGETQYFGPGTRLLVL.

V gene TRBV7-9 combines with J gene TRBJ1-2; a weak D match, TRBD1 (5 bases). V lost 4 bases and J 5 bases, leaving 11 bases between the germline ends. This CDR3 has 13 residues. CDR1 and CDR2 from the germline V gene are SEHNR and FQNEAQ (reference sequence). CDR3 loop: CASSSRTIYGYTF. CDR3 sequence (DNA): TGTGCCAGCAGCTCCAGGACAATATATGGCTACACCTTC. Combining the CDR3 with reference TRBV7-9 and TRBJ1-2 gives the whole variable domain DTGVSQNPRHKITKRGQNVTFRCDPISEHNRLYWYRQTLGQGPEFLTYFQNEAQLEKSRLLSDRFSAERPKGSFSTLEIQRTEQGDSAMYLCASSSRTIYGYTFGSGTRLTVV.

V is TRBV9 and J is TRBJ2-5; 7 bases are a match to TRBD2. The CDR3 has 16 residues. The junction had 8 bases not matched to a gene; V was cut back by 0 bases and J by 3 bases. Germline V CDR1 and CDR2: SGDLS, YYNGEE. The CDR3 region is CASSVAGIRGEETQYF. CDR3 sequence (DNA): TGTGCCAGCAGCGTAGCTGGAATTCGGGGGGAAGAGACCCAGTACTTC.

Notes on this clone: The same CDR3 arises from other DNA sequences in this sample as well. The gene calls are TRBV27 and TRBJ2-7; D may be TRBD1 (6 bases). Trimming left V 2 bases short and J 4 bases short, with 12 bases between. CDR1 MNHEY and CDR2 SMNVEV come from the germline V gene (reference sequence). The CDR3 contains 14 residues. The CDR3 DNA is TGTGCCAGCAGTTTAGCCCCCAGGGGATACGAGCAGTACTTC. It encodes CASSLAPRGYEQYF.

The rearrangement uses TRBV5-1 and TRBJ1-1; 10 bases are shared with TRBD1. The CDR3 loop spans 15 amino acids. After removal of 0 bases from V and 5 bases from J, the junction contained 4 bases not matched to a gene. Germline assignment: CDR1 SGHRS and CDR2 YFSETQ. CDR3: CASSLGTGGRTEAFF. In nucleotides, the CDR3 is TGCGCCAGCAGCTTGGGGACAGGGGGACGAACTGAAGCTTTCTTT.

The rearrangement links TRBV7-6 to TRBJ2-1, with D possibly being TRBD2 (6 bases). Trimming pared 3 bases from V and 8 bases from J, leaving 14 bases between. Germline CDR1 and CDR2: SGHVS and FNYEAQ. The length of the CDR3 is 14 residues. The DNA of the CDR3 is TGTGCCAGCAGCTTTGAGGGAGGTGGCGATGAGCAGTTCTTC. Amino acids: CASSFEGGGDEQFF.

The chain carries TRBV9 and TRBJ2-7, with 7 bases matching TRBD1. The CDR3 has 14 amino acids. V lost 0 bases, J lost 8 bases, and 8 bases stayed unmatched. Per the germline V gene, CDR1 is SGDLS and CDR2 is YYNGEE. CDR3 sequence: CASSVARQGPKQYF. CDR3 bases: TGTGCCAGCAGCGTAGCGCGACAGGGCCCCAAGCAGTACTTC.

The chain uses TRBV5-1 and TRBJ2-1, with 7 bases identical to TRBD1. This CDR3 spans 15 amino acids. Germline V lookup: CDR1 SGHRS, CDR2 YFSETQ. Losses at the gene ends were 3 bases for V and 4 bases for J; bases not matched to a gene: 7. The CDR3: CASSSDRVGYNEQFF. In nucleotides, the CDR3 is TGCGCCAGCAGCTCCGACAGGGTCGGGTACAATGAGCAGTTCTTC.

The chain couples TRBV7-9 to TRBJ1-4; D unresolved. The CDR3 has 15 residues. The germline gives CDR1 SEHNR, CDR2 FQNEAQ (reference sequence). With 3 bases removed from V and 7 bases from J, the gap between germline ends came to 15 bases. In DNA form, the CDR3 reads TGTGCCAGCAGCTTTGACCAGTTAAAGCGTGAAAAACTGTTTTTT. Amino acids: CASSFDQLKREKLFF.

The chain links TRBV4-3 to TRBJ2-2, with 8 bases matching TRBD1. Germline CDR1 and CDR2: LGHNA and YSLEER. V gave up 3 bases and J gave up 1 base; unmatched junction bases: 4. The CDR3 loop spans 16 amino acids. The CDR3 is CASSQDGTGNTGELFF. In DNA, the CDR3 is TGCGCCAGCAGCCAGGACGGGACAGGGAACACCGGGGAGCTGTTTTTT.

V and J are TRBV12-3 or TRBV12-4 and TRBJ1-5, with unresolved D. Trimming shortened V by 6 bases and J by 5 bases, and 11 bases separated the two germline ends. The CDR3 has 13 residues. The CDR3, as DNA: TGTGCCAGCAGCCTGGAGGGTGATCAGCCCCAGCATTTT. Amino acids: CASSLEGDQPQHF.

This clone occurred once. The chain recombines TRBV24-1 with TRBJ2-1, with D maybe TRBD2 (11 bases). The CDR3 extends over 21 amino acids. Germline V lookup: CDR1 KGHDR, CDR2 SFDVKD. Deletions cut 1 base from V and 5 bases from J, with 29 bases between. The CDR3 nucleotides read TGTGCCACCAGTGATTTTGGGACAGGGGAACTAGCGGGGGCATCCCACAATGAGCAGTTCTTC. Translating it yields CATSDFGTGELAGASHNEQFF.

The count of this clone is one. The rearrangement uses TRBV7-8 and TRBJ2-7; weak D call: TRBD2 (6 bases). Germline V lookup: CDR1 SGHVS, CDR2 FQNEAQ. This CDR3 has 15 residues. The V and J ends lost 4 bases and 4 bases respectively, with 17 bases between them. The CDR3 here is CASSSPGSGRYEQYF. CDR3 bases: TGTGCCAGCAGCTCCCCGGGCAGCGGGCGTTACGAGCAGTACTTC.

V usage is TRBV11-2 and J usage is TRBJ2-1, with 12 bases lining up with TRBD1. The germline V gene encodes CDR1 SGHAT and CDR2 FQNNGV. The CDR3 sequence is 17 residues long. Trimming removed 2 bases from V and 7 bases from J; junction bases left unmatched: 9. In nucleotides, the CDR3 is TGTGCCAGCAGCTTATCCTCCGGGACAGGGGGCTTGAATGAGCAGTTCTTC. The encoded protein is CASSLSSGTGGLNEQFF.

The chain uses TRBV5-1 and TRBJ2-1; D gene ambiguous. Per germline, CDR1 SGHRS and CDR2 YFSETQ. Trimming pared 0 bases from V and 1 base from J, leaving 8 bases between. The CDR3 loop spans 15 amino acids. The CDR3 DNA is TGCGCCAGCAGCTTGGGTACCCTATCCTACAATGAGCAGTTCTTC. Amino acid sequence: CASSLGTLSYNEQFF.

As regards this clone: In the same sample, other DNA sequences code for this CDR3. The chain uses TRBV2 and TRBJ1-5; 7 positions match TRBD1. This CDR3 region has 15 residues. V gave up 6 bases and J gave up 2 bases; unmatched junction bases: 7. CDR1 SNHLY and CDR2 FYNNEI come from the germline V gene. CDR3 region: CASRETGVGNQPQHF. As DNA, the CDR3 is TGTGCCAGCAGGGAAACAGGGGTCGGCAATCAGCCCCAGCATTTT.

This chain uses TRBV6-5 with TRBJ1-4, with 7 bases fitting TRBD1. The junction had 12 bases not matched to a gene; V was cut back by 6 bases and J by 8 bases. This CDR3 region has 15 residues. CDR1 MNHEY and CDR2 SVGAGI come from the germline V gene. CDR3 protein: CASSRLDRDREKLFF. The CDR3, as DNA: TGTGCCAGCAGCCGACTCGACAGGGATCGAGAAAAACTGTTTTTT.

J is TRBJ2-5 and V is TRBV2, with TRBD2 identical over 9 bases. This CDR3 is built from 14 residues. From germline, CDR1 is SNHLY and CDR2 FYNNEI. V shed 6 bases and J 2 bases; nucleotides not matched to a gene: 4. This CDR3 reads CASRASGAQETQYF. DNA of the CDR3: TGTGCCAGCAGGGCTAGCGGGGCGCAAGAGACCCAGTACTTC.

There are a few counts of this clone. The chain combines TRBV7-2 with TRBJ1-4, with TRBD1 matching 11 bases. Germline V CDR1 and CDR2: SGHTA, FQGNSA. With V trimmed by 5 bases and J by 8 bases, 10 bases remained unmatched. The CDR3 runs 16 residues. The chain's CDR3 is CASSQIWTGGGEKLFF. The DNA for the CDR3 is TGTGCCAGCAGCCAAATCTGGACAGGGGGCGGAGAAAAACTGTTTTTT.

The genes are TRBV27 and TRBJ2-1, with 11 bases lining up with TRBD2. The germline gives CDR1 MNHEY, CDR2 SMNVEV (reference sequence). The V gene end was trimmed by 6 bases and the J gene end by 4 bases; junction bases not matched to a gene: 5. This CDR3 comprises 15 residues. The CDR3 sequence is CASRTGTSGYNEQFF. The DNA for the CDR3 is TGTGCCAGCAGGACCGGGACTAGCGGTTACAATGAGCAGTTCTTC.